Listed below are T cell receptor beta chains from one sample, sequenced in a study of T cell responses to AZD1222 COVID-19 vaccine. Some clones are missing from TCRdb's copy, which holds only in-frame ones; the method was immunoSEQ multiplex PCR. The sample has about 120,000 clones; over 75% are singletons. Sequenced material: peripheral blood, taken on day 0 of AZD1222 vaccination. All receptors derive from an adult in good health. Each CDR3 is given with its conserved first and last residue. Fields, in order: D gene, J gene, V gene, clone size, CDR3 DNA, CDR3 protein. The D gene is left open where the match is weak. Clone sizes are given selectively: once, few, many, or a class where the clone is expanded.

NA	TRBJ2-6	TRBV6-5	NA	TGTGCCAGCACCCCACAGGGTGCCGGGGCCAACGTCCTGACTTTC	CASTPQGAGANVLTF
NA	TRBJ2-2	TRBV18	NA	TGTGCCAGCTCACCTACCGGACAGCACACCGGGGAGCTGTTTTTT	CASSPTGQHTGELFF
TRBD1	TRBJ2-5	TRBV18	NA	TGTGCCAGCTCACCACCGGGACAGGTGTACCAAGAGACCCAGTACTTC	CASSPPGQVYQETQYF
NA	TRBJ2-3	TRBV24-1	once	TGTGCCACCAGTGATGTGCAGCTCTCTAGCAGCACAGATACGCAGTATTTT	CATSDVQLSSSTDTQYF
NA	TRBJ2-7	TRBV12-3/TRBV12-4	once	TGTGCCAGCAGTTTAGGCACCGAGCCAATCTTC	CASSLGTEPIF
TRBD1	TRBJ1-2	TRBV7-9	few	TGTGCCAGCAGCTTAGGTGGACAGGGCTATGGCTACACCTTC	CASSLGGQGYGYTF
TRBD1	TRBJ2-7	TRBV18	once	TGTGCCAGCTCCCCCGGGACAGGGCCGCGGGAGCAGTACTTC	CASSPGTGPREQYF
NA	TRBJ1-2	TRBV29-1	NA	TGCAGCGCCGCAGGGGCCGGTGGCTACACCTTC	CSAAGAGGYTF
NA	TRBJ1-6	TRBV21-1	once	TGTGCCACCAGCCCCCCAGGACCGGGGGGCTCACCCCTCCACTTT	CATSPPGPGGSPLHF
NA	TRBJ1-1	TRBV19	few	TGTGCCAGTAGTATTCTGCAGAACACTGAAGCTTTCTTT	CASSILQNTEAFF
TRBD2	TRBJ2-7	TRBV18	NA	TGTGCCAGCTCGCCGGGGCTAGCGGGATCCTACGAGCAGTACTTC	CASSPGLAGSYEQYF
NA	TRBJ2-7	TRBV7-9	NA	TGTGCCAGCAGCTCCGAGGGGCGCGGGGCTATGAACGAGCAGTACTTC	CASSSEGRGAMNEQYF
NA	TRBJ1-1	TRBV28	NA	TGTGCCAGCAGAGTCGAGTCCGGTGAAGCTTTCTTT	CASRVESGEAFF
NA	TRBJ1-2	TRBV2	NA	TGTGCCAGCATTGGACAGCCCTTTCTGGAGGAGGGTAGAAGTGGCTACACCTTC	CASIGQPFLEEGRSGYTF
TRBD2	TRBJ2-7	TRBV4-1	once	TGCGCCAGCAGCCAAGAGGCGGACTGGCGGGGGGCGTACGAGCAGTACTTC	CASSQEADWRGAYEQYF
NA	TRBJ2-1	TRBV11-2	NA	TGTGCCAGCAGCGCAGGGAGCGGCTCCTACAATGAGCAGTTCTTC	CASSAGSGSYNEQFF
NA	TRBJ1-1	TRBV28	once	TGTGCCAGCTCGGGGTGGTACACTGAAGCTTTCTTT	CASSGWYTEAFF
TRBD1	TRBJ2-6	TRBV5-5	NA	TGTGCCAGCAGCTTTTTTATAGAGACAGGGGGCTCTGGGGCCAACGTCCTGACTTTC	CASSFFIETGGSGANVLTF
TRBD1	TRBJ2-1	TRBV3-1/TRBV3-2	NA	TGTGCCAGCAGCCATTACAGGGGGCATGAGCAGTTCTTC	CASSHYRGHEQFF
NA	TRBJ2-5	TRBV6-2/TRBV6-3	NA	TGTGCCAGCAGTTACTCAAGAGAGACCCAGTACTTC	CASSYSRETQYF
NA	TRBJ1-5	TRBV20-1	NA	TGCAGTGCCTCTCCTGATCAGCCCCAGCATTTT	CSASPDQPQHF
TRBD1	TRBJ1-3	TRBV18	NA	TGTGCCAGCTCACCCACGAAAGGGGGCTTGGGAAACACCATATATTTT	CASSPTKGGLGNTIYF
NA	TRBJ1-2	TRBV19	NA	TGTGCCAGTAGTATTCTCGGCTATGGCTACACCTTC	CASSILGYGYTF
NA	TRBJ1-5	TRBV7-2	NA	TGTGCCAGCAGCTTAGTCGGGGGAGTTCAGCCCCAGCATTTT	CASSLVGGVQPQHF
TRBD2	TRBJ2-1	TRBV5-1	few	TGCGCCAGCAGCACAGGACTAGCGGGGGGGAGCAATGAGCAGTTCTTC	CASSTGLAGGSNEQFF
TRBD2	TRBJ2-1	TRBV12-5	NA	TGTGCTAGTGGTTTGGGACTAGCGGGGGGCGGTGAGCAGTTCTTC	CASGLGLAGGGEQFF
TRBD2	TRBJ2-2	TRBV28	NA	TGTGCCAGCAGTTTAACTAGCGGGGGACGGGGGGAGCTGTTTTTT	CASSLTSGGRGELFF